These 4 T cell receptor beta chains were sequenced from one sample in a study of T cells in Graves' hyperthyroidism and ophthalmopathy. Amplification targeted TCR beta CDR3 regions from RNA transcripts. The TCR CDR3 was amplified in a first-round RT-PCR using the HTBI primer set. TCRdb itself ran the multiplex PCR reads through MiXCR, one entry per CDR3 protein. The sample shows approximately 270,000 distinct CDR3 sequences, about 14% of them seen only once. Source material: blood. Receptors were obtained from a woman between 40 and 50 years old with Graves' hyperthyroidism that later progressed to Graves' ophthalmopathy.

This clonotype showed up many times. The chain uses TRBV20-1 and TRBJ1-1; no firm D call. V was pared by 4 bases and J by 0 bases, with 6 bases between. Germline V gives CDR1 DFQATT, CDR2 SNEGSKA (reference sequence). The CDR3 sequence is 12 residues long. CDR3 sequence: CSAIRMNTEAFF. Here the CDR3 DNA reads TGCAGTGCTATACGTATGAACACTGAAGCTTTCTTT.

This clonotype has ten or more counts. CDR3 loop: CAIQRYSSTDNEQFF. The CDR3 region has the DNA TGTGCCATCCAGAGGTACAGCTCCACTGACAATGAGCAGTTCTTC. The rearrangement joins TRBV2 to TRBJ2-1; D call uncertain. Trimming removed 10 bases at V and 5 bases at J, with 21 bases between. Germline V gene sequence: CDR1 SNHLY, CDR2 FYNNEI. This CDR3 has 15 amino acids.

This clonotype has a count of ten or more. This chain links TRBV29-1 with TRBJ1-1; no reliable D call. The CDR3 has 11 residues. The germline V gene has CDR1 SQVTM and CDR2 ANQGSEA. V was trimmed by 4 bases and J by 7 bases, leaving 10 bases between them. The DNA for the CDR3 is TGCAGCGTTGTAGGAGGGAGTGAAGCTTTCTTT. It encodes CSVVGGSEAFF.

This clonotype was picked up many times. The rearrangement joins TRBV9 to TRBJ2-3, with TRBD2 identical over 8 bases. The CDR3 runs 16 residues. Trimming at V came to 3 bases and at J to 6 bases, leaving 12 bases not matched to a gene. Germline CDR1 and CDR2: SGDLS and YYNGEE. In DNA form, the CDR3 reads TGTGCCAGCAGCGACCGATCAGCGGGAGATTGGGATACGCAGTATTTT. It yields the protein CASSDRSAGDWDTQYF.